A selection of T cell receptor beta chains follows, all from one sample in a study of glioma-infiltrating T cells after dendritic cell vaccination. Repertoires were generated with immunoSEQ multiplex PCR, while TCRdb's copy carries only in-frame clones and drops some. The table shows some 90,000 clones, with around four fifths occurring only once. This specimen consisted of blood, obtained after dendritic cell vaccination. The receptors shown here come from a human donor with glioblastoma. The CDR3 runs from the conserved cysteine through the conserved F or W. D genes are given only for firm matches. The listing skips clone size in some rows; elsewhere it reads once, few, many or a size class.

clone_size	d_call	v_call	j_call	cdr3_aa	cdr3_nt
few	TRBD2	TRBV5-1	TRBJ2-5	CASSIRTSGGGETQYF	TGCGCCAGCAGCATACGGACTAGCGGGGGTGGTGAGACCCAGTACTTC
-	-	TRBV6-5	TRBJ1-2	CASRRTVLDSYGYTF	TGTGCCAGCAGGAGGACAGTCCTAGATAGCTATGGCTACACCTTC
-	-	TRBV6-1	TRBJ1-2	CASSERQYGYTF	TGTGCCAGCAGTGAACGACAATATGGCTACACCTTC
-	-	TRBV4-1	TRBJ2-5	CASSQAPGEETQYF	TGCGCCAGCAGCCAAGCGCCGGGGGAAGAGACCCAGTACTTC
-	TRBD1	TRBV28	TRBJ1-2	CASSVPGQGGGYTF	TGTGCCAGCAGTGTCCCGGGACAGGGAGGTGGCTACACCTTC
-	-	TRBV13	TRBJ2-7	CASSSTGVIAYEQYF	TGTGCCAGCAGCTCGACAGGCGTCATCGCCTACGAGCAGTACTTC
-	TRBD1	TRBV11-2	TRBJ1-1	CASSLDRQGVAFF	TGTGCCAGCAGCTTAGATCGGCAGGGGGTTGCTTTCTTT
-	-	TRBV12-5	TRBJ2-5	CASGFNGETQYF	TGTGCTAGTGGTTTCAACGGGGAGACCCAGTACTTC
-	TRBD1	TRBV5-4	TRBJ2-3	CASSLRQGRTDTQYF	TGTGCCAGCAGCTTGAGACAGGGACGCACAGATACGCAGTATTTT
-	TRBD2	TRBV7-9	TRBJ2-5	CAISTGTSRETQYF	TGTGCCATCTCAACCGGGACTAGTAGAGAGACCCAGTACTTC
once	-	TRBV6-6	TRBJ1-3	CASSRDLYSGNTIYF	TGTGCCAGCAGTCGGGACTTATACTCTGGAAACACCATATATTTT
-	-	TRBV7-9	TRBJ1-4	CASSEWTGGFEKLFF	TGTGCCAGCAGCGAGTGGACGGGGGGCTTTGAAAAACTGTTTTTT
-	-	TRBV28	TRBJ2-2	CASSPRGELFF	TGTGCCAGCAGTCCCCGTGGGGAGCTGTTTTTT
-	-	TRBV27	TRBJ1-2	CASSKHGYTF	TGTGCCAGCAGTAAGCATGGCTACACCTTC
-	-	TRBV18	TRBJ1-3	CASSPEQLKSSGNTIYF	TGTGCCAGCTCACCAGAACAGTTAAAGAGCTCTGGAAACACCATATATTTT
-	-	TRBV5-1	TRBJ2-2	CASSWSSTGTNTGELFF	TGCGCCAGCAGCTGGAGCTCGACAGGCACGAACACCGGGGAGCTGTTTTTT
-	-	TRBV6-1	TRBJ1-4	CASRTGYNEKLFF	TGTGCCAGCAGGACAGGTTATAATGAAAAACTGTTTTTT
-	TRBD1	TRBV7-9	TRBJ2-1	CASSSPDKQGPNEQFF	TGTGCCAGCAGCTCCCCCGACAAACAGGGGCCCAATGAGCAGTTCTTC
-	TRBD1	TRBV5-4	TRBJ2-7	CASSLGTGGLHYEQYF	TGTGCCAGCAGCTTGGGCACAGGGGGCTTACACTACGAGCAGTACTTC
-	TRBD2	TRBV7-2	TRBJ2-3	CASSNPGLGIGTQYF	TGTGCCAGCAGCAATCCGGGACTAGGAATTGGTACGCAGTATTTT
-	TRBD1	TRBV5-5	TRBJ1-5	CASSLADRGNQPQHF	TGTGCCAGCAGCCTAGCCGACAGGGGCAATCAGCCCCAGCATTTT
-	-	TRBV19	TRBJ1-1	CASRLTELNTEAFF	TGTGCCAGTAGGTTGACTGAGTTGAACACTGAAGCTTTCTTT
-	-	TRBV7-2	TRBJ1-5	CASSLRSVGAGRQPQHF	TGTGCCAGCAGCTTAAGATCCGTCGGGGCAGGGAGGCAGCCCCAGCATTTT
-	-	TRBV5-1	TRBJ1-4	CASREGAREKLFF	TGCGCCAGCAGAGAAGGGGCGAGAGAAAAACTGTTTTTT
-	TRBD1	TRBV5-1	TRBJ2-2	CASSSDRGFTGELFF	TGCGCCAGCAGTTCGGACAGGGGATTCACCGGGGAGCTGTTTTTT
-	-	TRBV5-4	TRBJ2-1	CASSPEEGLGYNEQFF	TGTGCCAGCAGCCCTGAGGAGGGGCTAGGGTACAATGAGCAGTTCTTC
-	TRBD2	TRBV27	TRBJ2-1	CASSSLTSGSLVEQFF	TGTGCCAGCAGTTCCCTAACTAGCGGGAGCTTGGTTGAGCAGTTCTTC
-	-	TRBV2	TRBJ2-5	CASTGSRETQYF	TGTGCCAGCACGGGATCCCGGGAGACCCAGTACTTC
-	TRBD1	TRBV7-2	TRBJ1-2	CASSLGGTGPYGYTF	TGTGCCAGCAGCTTGGGGGGGACAGGACCCTATGGCTACACCTTC
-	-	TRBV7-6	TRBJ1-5	CASSLGTGSRQPQHF	TGTGCCAGCAGCTTAGGGACGGGGTCGCGTCAGCCCCAGCATTTT
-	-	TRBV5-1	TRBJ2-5	CASSPRGETQYF	TGCGCCAGCAGTCCTAGGGGGGAGACCCAGTACTTC
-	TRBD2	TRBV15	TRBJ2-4	CATSRGLKLAGFVVKNIQYF	TGTGCCACCAGCAGAGGTTTAAAACTAGCGGGATTCGTAGTCAAAAACATTCAGTACTTC
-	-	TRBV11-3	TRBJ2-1	CASSSTGSYYNEQFF	TGTGCCAGCAGCTCGACAGGCAGCTACTACAATGAGCAGTTCTTC
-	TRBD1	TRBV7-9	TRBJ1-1	CASTTQGASGTEAFF	TGTGCCAGCACCACACAGGGGGCCTCGGGCACTGAAGCTTTCTTT
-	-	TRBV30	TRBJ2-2	CAWSVGAATGELFF	TGTGCCTGGAGTGTAGGAGCGGCCACCGGGGAGCTGTTTTTT
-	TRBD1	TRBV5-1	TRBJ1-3	CASSLTGQGRSTIYF	TGCGCCAGCAGCTTAACGGGACAGGGCAGAAGCACCATATATTTT
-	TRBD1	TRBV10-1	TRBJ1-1	CASRQGENTEAFF	TGCGCCAGCAGACAGGGGGAGAACACTGAAGCTTTCTTT